Following are 27 T cell receptor beta chains from one sample sequenced in a study of shared clonotypes between healthy human individuals (dated by TCRdb to between 2020 and 2021). Library preparation was by the immunoSEQ multiplex PCR assay. What TCRdb holds here is the immuneACCESS table cut down to in-frame rearrangements. Part of the clones is not present; checked against another copy, under half of the missing clones reflect an unresolved V gene, and the others are unexplained. This sample holds some 470,000 clones; about 79% were observed only once. The ten biggest clones cover roughly 13% of the sample. Sequenced: PBMCs. The receptors originated from a woman between 40 and 50 years old in good health. Some clones in this sample may be carry-over from other donors' samples.

The chain joins TRBV19 to TRBJ2-7; D possibly corresponds to TRBD1 (6 bases). The germline V gene encodes CDR1 LNHDA and CDR2 SQIVND (reference sequence). Trimming removed 4 bases at V and 3 bases at J, with 10 bases between. The CDR3 runs 13 residues. CDR3 bases: TGTGCCAGTAGTAAGGGACACATCTACGAGCAGTACTTC. This translates into CASSKGHIYEQYF.

The chain combines TRBV7-2 with TRBJ2-2; possible D gene TRBD2, 5 bases. This CDR3 has 16 residues. Germline CDR1 reads SGHTA; CDR2 reads FQGNSA. V was pared by 0 bases and J by 8 bases, with 16 bases between. CDR3 protein: CASSLARAELVGELFF. Here the CDR3 DNA reads TGTGCCAGCAGCTTAGCGAGGGCCGAGCTCGTGGGGGAGCTGTTTTTT.

This chain connects TRBV12-5 to TRBJ2-3; D call uncertain. Germline V gene data show CDR1 as LGHNT and CDR2 as FRNRAP. The ends were cut back, 3 bases at V and 1 base at J, with 11 bases in the middle. The CDR3 spans 15 residues. The CDR3: CASGFSGLGTDTQYF. For the CDR3, the DNA is TGTGCTAGTGGTTTTTCCGGCCTCGGCACAGATACGCAGTATTTT.

The chain recombines TRBV5-1 with TRBJ2-7, with a weak D call TRBD2 (5 bases). The CDR3 is made up of 14 amino acids. The germline V and J ends were trimmed by 6 bases and 0 bases, with 13 bases remaining between them. The V gene's germline CDR1 is SGHRS and CDR2 YFSETQ. The CDR3 DNA is TGCGCCAGCAAGGAGCGGACCTCCTCCTACGAGCAGTACTTC. Its translation: CASKERTSSYEQYF.

As to this clone: The junction and the germline gene differ at one end; a read error may be behind it. The chain combines TRBV19 with TRBJ1-1; TRBD1 agrees at 7 bases. Germline values: CDR1 LNHDA, CDR2 SQIVND (reference sequence). The CDR3 has 15 amino acids. The CDR3, as DNA: TGTGCCAGTAGTACAATCCAGACAGGGAACGCTGAAGCTTTCTTT. Translating gives CASSTIQTGNAEAFF.

This clone has only a few counts. V and J are TRBV19 and TRBJ2-5, with 9 bases lining up with TRBD1. CDR1 and CDR2 from the germline V gene are LNHDA and SQIVND (reference sequence). Unmatched junction bases numbered 9, after V lost 3 bases and J lost 4 bases. The CDR3 covers 16 residues. CDR3 nucleotides: TGTGCCAGTAGTATTCAGCCGGGACAGGGTGGAGAGACCCAGTACTTC. Translation: CASSIQPGQGGETQYF.

In this sample, this clone turned up once. V and J are TRBV7-2 and TRBJ2-1; no reliable D call. The CDR3 is 12 residues long. Trimming shortened V by 1 base and J by 7 bases, and 5 bases separated the two germline ends. Germline V gene data show CDR1 as SGHTA and CDR2 as FQGNSA. The CDR3 DNA reads TGTGCCAGCAGCTTAGAGAGAAATGAGCAGTTCTTC. As protein: CASSLERNEQFF.

The V gene is TRBV11-1, the J gene TRBJ2-2; TRBD1 matches 10 bases. V lost 5 bases to trimming and J lost 0 bases; unmatched junction nucleotides: 3. Germline V CDR1 and CDR2: SGHAT, FQDESV (reference sequence). The CDR3 consists of 16 residues. CDR3 coding DNA: TGTGCCAGCAGCCAGGGGACAGGGGCGAACACCGGGGAGCTGTTTTTT. Protein sequence: CASSQGTGANTGELFF.

At least ten counts were recorded for this clone. This chain joins TRBV2 and TRBJ2-1; 9 nucleotides match TRBD2. CDR3 length: 14 residues. Trimming at V came to 5 bases and at J to 9 bases, leaving 8 bases not matched to a gene. Per the germline V gene, CDR1 is SNHLY and CDR2 is FYNNEI. The chain's CDR3 is CASSLAGVGVEQFF. CDR3 nucleotide sequence: TGTGCCAGCAGTTTAGCGGGAGTGGGGGTTGAGCAGTTCTTC.

V gene TRBV7-3 combines with J gene TRBJ1-6; no definite D call. Trimming pared 1 base from V and 8 bases from J, leaving 6 bases between. The CDR3 has 13 residues. Looked up from germline, CDR1 is SGHTA and CDR2 is FQGTGA. This chain's CDR3 is CASSLRTDSPLHF. The CDR3 coding sequence is TGTGCCAGCAGCTTAAGAACAGATTCACCCCTCCACTTT.

Comments on this clone: This probably arose from a read error, given a far larger clone one base away. V usage is TRBV5-1 and J usage is TRBJ1-5; no clear D gene. The ends were cut back, 4 bases at V and 0 bases at J, with 23 bases in the middle. Germline V lookup: CDR1 SGHRS, CDR2 YFSETQ. The CDR3 runs to 19 residues. DNA for the CDR3: TGCGCCAGCAGCCCTCCCCAGGCCCGACCCAAACATAGCAATCAGCCCCAGCATTTT. Translated: CASSPPQARPKHSNQPQHF.

This clone appeared a few times. Mismatch with germline at one junction end may stem from a read error. The V call is TRBV6-1, the J call TRBJ1-2; 10 bases agree with TRBD1. There are 16 residues in the CDR3. CDR1 is MNHNS and CDR2 is SASEGT in the germline V gene. This chain's CDR3 is CASGDPPGQGNYGYTF. CDR3 DNA sequence: TGTGCCAGCGGTGATCCACCGGGACAGGGGAACTATGGCTACACCTTC.

Comment on this clone: Other DNA variants within this sample encode the same CDR3. J is TRBJ1-5 and V is TRBV30; D is perhaps TRBD1 (6 bases). The length of the CDR3 is 16 residues. V lost 0 bases, J lost 5 bases, and 17 bases lay in between. Per germline, CDR1 GTSNPN and CDR2 SVGIG (reference sequence). The CDR3 DNA is TGTGCCTGGAGTGTTCAGGGCAGGGGTAAAGATCAGCCCCAGCATTTT. Protein: CAWSVQGRGKDQPQHF.

The chain employs TRBV7-6 and TRBJ2-6; D might be TRBD2 (6 bases). This CDR3 spans 15 amino acids. V lost 1 base and J lost 2, with 6 bases in between. Germline values: CDR1 SGHVS, CDR2 FNYEAQ. The CDR3 here is CASSLGGAGANVLTF. In DNA, the CDR3 is TGTGCCAGCAGCTTAGGGGGGGCTGGGGCCAACGTCCTGACTTTC.

The rearrangement links TRBV19 to TRBJ2-3, with 7 bases that match TRBD1. This CDR3 is 15 amino acids long. V trimming: 6 bases; J trimming: 0 bases; junction bases outside the gene matches: 6. In germline, CDR1 is LNHDA, CDR2 SQIVND (reference sequence). CDR3 amino acids: CASSPGQSSTDTQYF. The CDR3 DNA reads as TGTGCCAGTAGCCCGGGACAGTCTAGCACAGATACGCAGTATTTT.

V gene TRBV5-4 combines with J gene TRBJ1-1; TRBD1 aligns across 7 bases. Trimming removed 5 bases from V and 2 bases from J; junction bases left unmatched: 12. Germline loops: CDR1 SGHNT, CDR2 YYREEE (reference sequence). The CDR3 totals 16 residues. The DNA for the CDR3 is TGTGCCAGCAGTTCGGGACAGATTAGAACCAACACTGAAGCTTTCTTT. Its protein is CASSSGQIRTNTEAFF. Based on the CDR3 plus reference TRBV5-4 and TRBJ1-1, the full variable domain is ETGVTQSPTHLIKTRGQQVTLRCSSQSGHNTVSWYQQALGQGPQFIFQYYREEENGRGNFPPRFSGLQFPNYSSELNVNALELDDSALYLCASSSGQIRTNTEAFFGQGTRLTVV.

V and J are TRBV19 and TRBJ1-3; D is unresolved. V lost 4 bases and J lost 4, with 11 bases in between. The CDR3 is made up of 14 amino acids. Germline V lookup: CDR1 LNHDA, CDR2 SQIVND (reference sequence). The DNA of the CDR3 is TGTGCCAGTAGTAATACTCTATTCGGAAACACCATATATTTT. Translation gives CASSNTLFGNTIYF. Drawing the rest from reference TRBV19 and TRBJ1-3, the complete variable domain is DGGITQSPKYLFRKEGQNVTLSCEQNLNHDAMYWYRQDPGQGLRLIYYSQIVNDFQKGDIAEGYSVSREKKESFPLTVTSAQKNPTAFYLCASSNTLFGNTIYFGEGSWLTVV.

The rearrangement joins TRBV7-2 to TRBJ2-3; 11 nucleotides match TRBD2. Germline V gives CDR1 SGHTA, CDR2 FQGNSA. This CDR3 comprises 16 residues. V lost 4 bases to trimming and J lost 5 bases; unmatched junction nucleotides: 8. The CDR3 bases are TGTGCCAGCAGCTGGATAGCGGGAGGGCCGGGAGATACGCAGTATTTT. Translating it yields CASSWIAGGPGDTQYF.

CDR3 in DNA: TGTGCCAGCGGATCCGGACTAGCTCCCTCCCAGTACTTC. Translation: CASGSGLAPSQYF. The rearrangement joins TRBV7-9 to TRBJ2-5; 8 bases agree with TRBD2. The length of the CDR3 is 13 residues. The germline CDR1 and CDR2 sequences are SEHNR and FQNEAQ (reference sequence). Trimming took 8 bases from V and 9 from J; bases not matched to a gene: 11.

This clone showed up just once. The J gene is TRBJ2-1, the V gene TRBV28; 12 positions match TRBD2. The J segment lost 6 bases and the V segment lost 4 bases, leaving 7 bases of the junction unmatched. Germline CDR1 reads MDHEN; CDR2 reads SYDVKM. The CDR3 is 16 amino acids. In nucleotides, the CDR3 is TGTGCCAGCAGTTCATCCCCGGGACTAGCGGGCAATGAGCAGTTCTTC. Encoded protein: CASSSSPGLAGNEQFF.

V and J are TRBV6-1 and TRBJ2-6; tentative D call: TRBD2 (6 bases). Per germline, CDR1 MNHNS and CDR2 SASEGT. This CDR3 spans 15 amino acids. V was pared by 6 bases and J by 2 bases, with 11 bases between. The CDR3, as DNA: TGTGCCAGCAGCTCAGGCGGGGCTGGGGCCAACGTCCTGACTTTC. Protein product: CASSSGGAGANVLTF.

The chain recombines TRBV7-3 with TRBJ2-7; TRBD2 matches 7 bases. V lost 3 bases and J lost 4; bases outside the gene matches: 9. CDR3 length: 15 amino acids. Germline V gene lookup returns CDR1 SGHTA and CDR2 FQGTGA. CDR3 residues: CASSLGPGLQYEQYF. The CDR3 DNA reads TGTGCCAGCAGCTTGGGTCCGGGACTACAATACGAGCAGTACTTC.

V is TRBV29-1 and J is TRBJ1-1, with D perhaps matching TRBD1 (6 bases). V shed 7 bases and J shed 4 bases, with 19 bases lying between them. This CDR3 comprises 14 residues. Germline CDR1 SQVTM, CDR2 ANQGSEA. In DNA form, the CDR3 reads TGCAGCGCCCAAACACAAACAGGGACCACTGAAGCTTTCTTT. This encodes CSAQTQTGTTEAFF. The whole variable domain, filled in from reference TRBV29-1 and TRBJ1-1, reads SAVISQKPSRDICQRGTSLTIQCQVDSQVTMMFWYRQQPGQSLTLIATANQGSEATYESGFVIDKFPISRPNLTFSTLTVSNMSPEDSSIYLCSAQTQTGTTEAFFGQGTRLTVV.

This chain uses TRBV10-3 with TRBJ2-7, with D possibly being TRBD2 (7 bases). Between the trimmed V and J ends, which lost 2 bases and 4 bases, there was a span of 9 bases. Germline CDR1 and CDR2: ENHRY and SYGVKD. The CDR3 spans 13 residues. CDR3 loop: CAISERGGYEQYF. DNA of the CDR3: TGTGCCATCAGTGAGAGGGGGGGTTACGAGCAGTACTTC.

The rearrangement uses TRBV30 and TRBJ1-3; weak D call: TRBD1 (5 bases). Per germline, CDR1 GTSNPN and CDR2 SVGIG (reference sequence). V gave up 2 bases and J gave up 7 bases, with 21 bases separating them. This CDR3 is 16 amino acids long. The CDR3 region has the DNA TGTGCCTGGAGTTTCTCCCGGACCGGGGCGGGGAACACCATATATTTT. It encodes CAWSFSRTGAGNTIYF.

For this clone: At the DNA level, this CDR3 is encoded by other sequences in the same sample as well. This chain links TRBV5-1 with TRBJ2-3, with a possible D match to TRBD1 (5 bases). The V gene's germline CDR1 is SGHRS and CDR2 YFSETQ. The CDR3 consists of 15 residues. V lost 2 bases and J 0 bases, leaving 10 bases between the germline ends. The CDR3 nucleotides read TGCGCCAGCAGCTTAGACAGCCCAAGCACAGATACGCAGTATTTT. Amino acid sequence: CASSLDSPSTDTQYF.

The genes are TRBV29-1 and TRBJ1-1; 7 positions agree with TRBD1. The CDR3 is made up of 14 amino acids. CDR1 SQVTM and CDR2 ANQGSEA come from the germline V gene. The V gene end was trimmed by 8 bases and the J gene end by 0 bases; junction bases not matched to a gene: 9. The CDR3: CSIGTVVLNTEAFF. CDR3 bases: TGCAGCATTGGGACAGTCGTTCTGAACACTGAAGCTTTCTTT.